The following is a T cell receptor beta chain sequence with its context. These data are taken from a study of cytomegalovirus exposure and HLA in healthy donors. Across the whole study: Approximately 190 million T cells yielded roughly 100 million unique TCR beta sequences, as an earlier analysis found.

PCR amplification relied on 60 Vbeta primers (plus 13 Jbeta primers). Data came from immunoSEQ multiplex PCR; TCRdb stores just in-frame clones and leaves some out. The sample carries over 90,000 clones, roughly 74% recorded once. The CDR3 runs to 13 residues. Trimming took 6 bases from V and 7 from J, leaving 13 bases between them. Germline CDR1 reads WNHNN; CDR2 reads SYGVQD (reference sequence). Input material: PBMCs. The TCR sequence derives from a female donor in good health and CMV-seropositive. The V call is TRBV10-1, the J call TRBJ1-5; tentatively, D is TRBD1 (6 bases). The CDR3 is CASSRGSGQPQHF. As DNA, the CDR3 is TGCGCCAGCAGCAGGGGTTCAGGGCAGCCCCAGCATTTT.